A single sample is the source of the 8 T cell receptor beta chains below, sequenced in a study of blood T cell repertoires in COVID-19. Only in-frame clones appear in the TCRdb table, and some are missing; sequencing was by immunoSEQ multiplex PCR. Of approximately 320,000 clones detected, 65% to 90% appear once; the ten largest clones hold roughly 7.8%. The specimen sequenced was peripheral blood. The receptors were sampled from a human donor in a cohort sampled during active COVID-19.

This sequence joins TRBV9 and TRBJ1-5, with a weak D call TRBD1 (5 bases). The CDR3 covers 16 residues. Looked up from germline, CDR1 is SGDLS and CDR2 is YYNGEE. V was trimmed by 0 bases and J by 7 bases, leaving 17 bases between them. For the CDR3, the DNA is TGTGCCAGCAGCGTAGGTCCAGGGAGGGGACTACAGCCCCAGCATTTT. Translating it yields CASSVGPGRGLQPQHF. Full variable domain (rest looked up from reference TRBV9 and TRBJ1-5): DSGVTQTPKHLITATGQRVTLRCSPRSGDLSVYWYQQSLDQGLQFLIQYYNGEERAKGNILERFSAQQFPDLHSELNLSSLELGDSALYFCASSVGPGRGLQPQHFGDGTRLSIL.

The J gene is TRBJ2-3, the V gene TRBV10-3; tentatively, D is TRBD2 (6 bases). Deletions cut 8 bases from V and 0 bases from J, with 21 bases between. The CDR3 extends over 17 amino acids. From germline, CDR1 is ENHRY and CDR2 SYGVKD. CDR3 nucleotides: TGTGCCATCGCTGAGCGGCGGGGACTTACTAGCACAGATACGCAGTATTTT. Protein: CAIAERRGLTSTDTQYF.

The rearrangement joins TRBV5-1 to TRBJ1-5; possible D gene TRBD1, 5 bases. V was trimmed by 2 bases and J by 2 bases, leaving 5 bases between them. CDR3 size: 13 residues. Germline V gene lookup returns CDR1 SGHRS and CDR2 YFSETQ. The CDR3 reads CASSLQGNQPQHF. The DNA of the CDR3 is TGCGCCAGCAGCTTACAGGGCAATCAGCCCCAGCATTTT.

The CDR3 reads CASSQGQKGPLFF. The CDR3 DNA sequence: TGTGCCAGCAGCCAAGGACAGAAGGGGCCTTTGTTTTTT. V and J are TRBV6-5 and TRBJ1-4; tentatively, D is TRBD1 (6 bases). Germline V lookup: CDR1 MNHEY, CDR2 SVGAGI. The ends were cut back, 6 bases at V and 15 bases at J, with 20 bases in the middle. CDR3 size: 13 residues.

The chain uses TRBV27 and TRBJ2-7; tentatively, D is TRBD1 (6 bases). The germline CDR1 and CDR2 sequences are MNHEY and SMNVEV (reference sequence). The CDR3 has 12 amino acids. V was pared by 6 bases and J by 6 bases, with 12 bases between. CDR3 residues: CASRTTGSEQYF. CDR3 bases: TGTGCCAGCAGGACAACAGGGTCCGAGCAGTACTTC.

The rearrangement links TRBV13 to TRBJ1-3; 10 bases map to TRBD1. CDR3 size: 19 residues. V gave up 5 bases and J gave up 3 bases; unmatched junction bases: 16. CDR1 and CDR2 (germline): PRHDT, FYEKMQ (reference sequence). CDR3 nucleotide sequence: TGTGCCAGCAGCCCCCGCCGGGACAGGGGAGGATCTAGTGGAAACACCATATATTTT. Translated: CASSPRRDRGGSSGNTIYF.

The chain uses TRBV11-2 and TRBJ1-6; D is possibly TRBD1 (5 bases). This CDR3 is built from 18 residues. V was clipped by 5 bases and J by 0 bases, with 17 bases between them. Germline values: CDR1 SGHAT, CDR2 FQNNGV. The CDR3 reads CASSPVGGRSSYNSPLHF. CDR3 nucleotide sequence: TGTGCCAGCAGCCCCGTCGGGGGACGTAGCTCCTATAATTCACCCCTCCACTTT.

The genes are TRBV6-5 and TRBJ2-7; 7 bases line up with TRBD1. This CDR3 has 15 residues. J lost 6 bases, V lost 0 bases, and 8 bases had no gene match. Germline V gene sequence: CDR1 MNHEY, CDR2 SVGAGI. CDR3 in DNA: TGTGCCAGCAGTTACTCAGGACAGGCCCTCCTCGAGCAGTACTTC. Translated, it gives CASSYSGQALLEQYF.